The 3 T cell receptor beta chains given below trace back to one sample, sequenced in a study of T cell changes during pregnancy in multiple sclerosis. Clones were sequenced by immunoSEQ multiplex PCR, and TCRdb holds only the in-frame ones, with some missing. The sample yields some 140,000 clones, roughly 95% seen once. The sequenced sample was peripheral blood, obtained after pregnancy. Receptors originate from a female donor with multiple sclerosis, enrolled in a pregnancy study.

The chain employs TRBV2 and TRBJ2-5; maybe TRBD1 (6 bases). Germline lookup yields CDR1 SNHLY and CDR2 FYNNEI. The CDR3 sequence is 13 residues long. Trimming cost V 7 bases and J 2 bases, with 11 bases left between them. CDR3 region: CASNGQPQETQYF. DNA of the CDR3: TGTGCCAGCAATGGACAGCCACAAGAGACCCAGTACTTC.

The CDR3 nucleotides are TGTGCCAGCAGGGGGGACAGCGAGAACACTGAAGCTTTCTTT. Protein product: CASRGDSENTEAFF. This rearrangement joins TRBV7-9 to TRBJ1-1; 7 bases are a match to TRBD1. V dropped 6 bases and J dropped 1; count of bases not matched to a gene: 5. Germline lookup yields CDR1 SEHNR and CDR2 FQNEAQ (reference sequence). The CDR3 is made up of 14 amino acids.

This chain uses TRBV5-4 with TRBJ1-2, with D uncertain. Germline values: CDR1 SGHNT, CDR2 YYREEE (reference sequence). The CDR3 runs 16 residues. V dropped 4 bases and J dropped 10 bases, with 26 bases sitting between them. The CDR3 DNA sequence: TGTGCCAGCAGCGGGGAGCGAGGGTCCAGGAGTCAGGACTACACCTTC. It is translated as CASSGERGSRSQDYTF.